The rows below give T cell receptor beta chains drawn from one sample of a study of T cell repertoires in cytomegalovirus infection. TCRdb re-called the reads with MiXCR, one entry per CDR3 protein. The data show approximately 170,000 distinct CDR3 sequences, approximately 15% seen once. Sequencing was performed on PBMCs. The origin of the receptors is a human donor in good health (CMV status not recorded). Some clones in this sample may be carry-over from other donors' samples. The CDR3 runs from the conserved cysteine through the conserved F or W. The D gene is left open where the match is weak. A row's size may be missing; if present it is once, few, many or a size class.

TRBD1 | . | TRBJ1-2 | TRBV3-1 | CASSLYRDRGRDGYGYTF | TGTGCCAGCAGCCTATACCGGGACAGGGGGCGCGATGGGTATGGCTACACCTTC
TRBD2 | once | TRBJ2-3 | TRBV12-3/TRBV12-4 | CASSSRLAGTSTDTQYF | TGTGCCAGCAGCTCACGACTAGCGGGTACTAGCACAGATACGCAGTATTTT
. | many | TRBJ1-2 | TRBV19 | CASHQVRDYGYTF | TGTGCCAGTCACCAGGTGAGGGACTATGGCTACACCTTC
. | many | TRBJ2-3 | TRBV7-9 | CASSLDRRSTDTQYF | TGTGCCAGCAGCTTAGATAGACGAAGCACAGATACGCAGTATTTT
. | few | TRBJ2-5 | TRBV24-1 | CATSRGLETQYF | TGTGCCACCAGTCGCGGCTTAGAGACCCAGTACTTC
. | . | TRBJ1-1 | TRBV6-4 | CASSDSGPSRAFF | TGTGCCAGCAGTGACTCCGGACCTAGCCGTGCTTTCTTT
. | . | TRBJ1-4 | TRBV6-1 | CASSEKRTAATNEKLFF | TGTGCCAGCAGTGAAAAACGGACAGCTGCAACTAATGAAAAACTGTTTTTT
TRBD2 | . | TRBJ2-1 | TRBV7-3 | CASSRGGGTSRRDEQFF | TGTGCCAGCTCCAGGGGTGGGGGGACTAGTCGTAGGGATGAGCAGTTCTTC
. | . | TRBJ2-1 | TRBV7-2 | CASSFGAYNEQFF | TGTGCCAGCAGCTTCGGGGCTTACAATGAGCAGTTCTTC
TRBD1 | few | TRBJ1-3 | TRBV12-3/TRBV12-4 | CASSSGQTGNTIYF | TGTGCCAGCAGTTCGGGACAGACGGGAAACACCATATATTTT
TRBD1 | many | TRBJ1-2 | TRBV6-1 | CASSESPGQGVYGYTF | TGTGCCAGCAGTGAATCTCCGGGACAGGGAGTCTATGGCTACACCTTC